This T cell receptor (beta chain) was obtained from a study of blood T cell repertoires in COVID-19. This clone is a singleton in its sample. In the original analysis: Nucleated cell number was recorded as an estimate derived from reference gene primer amplification. Sequencing used immunoSEQ multiplex PCR; TCRdb keeps in-frame clones, though not all of them. The V and J calls and clone size come from that table; D and trimming were worked out from the DNA. The sample contains approximately 330,000 clones, around 90% of which appear only once. Seattle's cohort entered during active infection and was followed longitudinally. Germline lookup yields CDR1 LNHDA and CDR2 SQIVND (reference sequence). The CDR3 runs to 14 residues. The V gene lost 3 bases and the J gene lost 2 bases, with 10 bases spanning the gap.

The chain uses TRBV19 and TRBJ1-2; D uncertain. The sequencing input was peripheral blood. The clonotype comes from a man aged 25 to 45 with COVID-19, enrolled during active disease. For the CDR3, the DNA is TGTGCCAGTAGTATGGCTCGGGTGAACTATGGCTACACCTTC. Protein product: CASSMARVNYGYTF.